This TCR beta chain was profiled in a study of blood T cell repertoires in COVID-19. Study-wide background: The samples span acute and convalescent COVID-19 from the United States, Italy and Spain. The cDNA or gDNA used as material had been derived from T cells, B-cell-depleted T cells, or PBMCs.

This CDR3 region has 18 residues. Under the authors' procedure: Researchers report that nucleated cell counts were estimated from reference gene primer amplification. Sequencing was performed with immunoSEQ multiplex PCR; in TCRdb, only in-frame clones are kept and a portion is missing. The V and J calls and clone size come from that table; D and trimming were worked out from the DNA. Of 31,000 or so clones listed, around 90% are singletons. This chain joins TRBV21-1 and TRBJ2-6; the table's D call TRBD1 went unverified against the DNA. TRBV21-1 is noted as a pseudogene. This TCR came from a man aged 60 to 75 with active COVID-19. The sequenced material came from peripheral blood. CDR3 loop: CASSMGAGGLPGANVLTF. The DNA of the CDR3 is TGTGCCAGCAGCATGGGAGCAGGGGGCTTGCCTGGGGCCAACGTCCTGACTTTC.